What follows are 29 T cell receptor beta chains derived from one specimen sequenced in a study of regulatory T cells in long-lasting Graves disease. Assembly of TCR beta libraries relied on iRepertoire HTBI primers together with Arm-PCR of CDR3 regions. TCRdb itself ran the multiplex PCR reads through MiXCR, one entry per CDR3 protein. The sample has about 380,000 distinct CDR3 sequences; 15% to 17% are singletons. Time point in this sample: newly diagnosed GD, antithyroid drugs for less than 3 months. Extracted PBMC RNA gave rise to the TCR library. The material sequenced was peripheral blood mononuclear cells (PBMCs), taken at new diagnosis, from a patient treated with antithyroid drugs. Receptor source: a female donor with Graves disease.

This clonotype was observed at least ten times. The rearrangement links TRBV6-5 to TRBJ1-1; D remains unclear. Trimming pared 2 bases from V and 1 base from J, leaving 11 bases between. The CDR3 is made up of 15 amino acids. CDR1 and CDR2 from the germline V gene are MNHEY and SVGAGI. The CDR3 coding sequence is TGTGCCAGCAGTTACGTTAGGGTAAGGAACACTGAAGCTTTCTTT. This gives the protein CASSYVRVRNTEAFF.

Details on this clonotype: A read error is possible here, since a much larger clone lies one base away. The rearrangement uses TRBV10-3 and TRBJ2-1, with TRBD2 matching over 16 bases. Germline V gene lookup returns CDR1 ENHRY and CDR2 SYGVKD. J lost 2 bases, V lost 3 bases, and 4 bases had no gene match. This CDR3 is 18 amino acids long. The CDR3: CAISDPGLAGGPYNEQFF. The CDR3 DNA reads as TGTGCCATCAGTGACCCGGGACTAGCGGGGGGGCCCTACAATGAGCAGTTCTTC.

The chain is built from TRBV6-1 and TRBJ2-7, with 10 bases matching TRBD2. Germline V gives CDR1 MNHNS, CDR2 SASEGT. The CDR3 is 14 residues long. After removal of 9 bases from V and 0 bases from J, the junction contained 5 bases not matched to a gene. CDR3 sequence: CASGLAVSSYEQYF. CDR3 sequence (DNA): TGTGCCAGTGGACTAGCGGTCAGCTCCTACGAGCAGTACTTC.

Many counts were recorded for this clonotype. The V call is TRBV2, the J call TRBJ2-7; 10 bases fit TRBD1. The V segment lost 3 bases and the J segment 5 bases; nucleotides outside the gene matches: 10. This CDR3 has 16 amino acids. CDR1 SNHLY and CDR2 FYNNEI come from the germline V gene. For the CDR3, the DNA is TGTGCCAGCAGTGATTCTTGGGACAGGGGACGGGACGAGCAGTACTTC. This encodes CASSDSWDRGRDEQYF.

CDR3 region: CASSLGQGGLEQFF. The CDR3 nucleotides are TGCGCCAGCAGCTTGGGGCAGGGTGGTCTTGAGCAGTTCTTC. This sequence joins TRBV5-1 and TRBJ2-1, with D tentatively TRBD1 (5 bases). Germline V gene data show CDR1 as SGHRS and CDR2 as YFSETQ. The CDR3 extends over 14 amino acids. The V end was cut by 0 bases, the J end by 9 bases, with 13 bases between.

This sequence joins TRBV13 and TRBJ2-1; TRBD2 matches at 8 bases. This CDR3 comprises 16 residues. The V and J ends lost 5 bases and 8 bases, in that order; junction bases with no gene match: 14. Germline lookup yields CDR1 PRHDT and CDR2 FYEKMQ (reference sequence). Here the CDR3 DNA reads TGTGCCAGCAGCATGCGGCGGGAGGCCCGCTGGGATGAGCAGTTCTTC. Translated, it gives CASSMRREARWDEQFF.

J is TRBJ2-7 and V is TRBV5-5, with TRBD1 matching over 10 bases. V gave up 3 bases and J gave up 5 bases; unmatched junction bases: 5. The CDR3 covers 14 residues. Germline CDR1 reads SGHKS; CDR2 reads YYEKEE (reference sequence). CDR3 in amino acids: CASSYRTGGDEQYF. CDR3 coding DNA: TGTGCCAGCAGCTACCGGACAGGGGGAGACGAGCAGTACTTC.

This clonotype was detected ten times or more. This chain connects TRBV27 to TRBJ1-6; D perhaps matches TRBD1 (5 bases). The CDR3 consists of 13 residues. Per the germline V gene, CDR1 is MNHEY and CDR2 is SMNVEV (reference sequence). The V end was cut by 7 bases, the J end by 7 bases, with 11 bases between. CDR3: CASMAPGNSPLHF. The CDR3 DNA sequence: TGTGCCAGCATGGCCCCAGGGAATTCACCCCTCCACTTT.

This clonotype was seen many times. The chain links TRBV11-2 to TRBJ2-1; D gene unclear. Germline V gene sequence: CDR1 SGHAT, CDR2 FQNNGV. Trimming left V 5 bases short and J 2 bases short, with 13 bases between. The CDR3 totals 15 residues. This CDR3 reads CASSPLPAAYNEQFF. CDR3 nucleotide sequence: TGTGCCAGCAGCCCCCTGCCAGCAGCCTACAATGAGCAGTTCTTC.

The V gene is TRBV7-2, the J gene TRBJ2-7; 9 positions agree with TRBD1. Trimming at V came to 6 bases and at J to 5 bases, leaving 8 bases not matched to a gene. Germline V gene data show CDR1 as SGHTA and CDR2 as FQGNSA. The CDR3 runs to 14 residues. The CDR3 reads CASSFRTGANEQYF. The CDR3 DNA follows: TGTGCCAGCAGTTTCCGGACAGGGGCTAACGAGCAGTACTTC.

This clonotype was observed many times. V gene TRBV5-4 combines with J gene TRBJ1-4, with 10 bases identical to TRBD1. The CDR3 loop spans 16 amino acids. V shed 3 bases, J shed 7 bases, and the junction held 9 bases outside the gene matches. Germline-derived CDR1 and CDR2 are SGHNT and YYREEE (reference sequence). Here the CDR3 reads CASSWSAGTGAEKLFF. CDR3 coding DNA: TGTGCCAGCAGCTGGAGCGCCGGGACAGGGGCTGAAAAACTGTTTTTT.

The CDR3 spells CASSPIAGAYEQYF. DNA for the CDR3: TGTGCCAGCAGCCCCATAGCGGGGGCCTACGAGCAGTACTTC. The rearrangement links TRBV7-8 to TRBJ2-7; TRBD2 agrees at 9 bases. V gave up 5 bases and J gave up 2 bases; unmatched junction bases: 4. From germline, CDR1 is SGHVS and CDR2 FQNEAQ. The CDR3 is 14 amino acids.

This clonotype was counted between two and nine times. The CDR3 sequence: CASSPNPPGAIHEQYF. The CDR3 DNA reads TGTGCCAGCAGCCCAAACCCTCCAGGGGCTATCCACGAGCAGTACTTC. V and J are TRBV9 and TRBJ2-7; a possible D gene is TRBD1 (6 bases). Germline loops: CDR1 SGDLS, CDR2 YYNGEE. The V and J ends lost 4 bases and 5 bases respectively, with 22 bases between them. CDR3 size: 16 residues.

This clonotype came up many times. The CDR3 loop is CASGLWRGLPYEQYF. The CDR3 coding sequence is TGTGCCAGCGGTCTATGGCGGGGCCTTCCCTACGAGCAGTACTTC. V is TRBV27 and J is TRBJ2-7, with D maybe TRBD2 (6 bases). The CDR3 has 15 amino acids. Deletions cut 8 bases from V and 2 bases from J, with 19 bases between. CDR1 and CDR2 from the germline V gene are MNHEY and SMNVEV (reference sequence).

The rearrangement joins TRBV2 to TRBJ2-7; 15 bases are a match to TRBD2. Germline assignment: CDR1 SNHLY and CDR2 FYNNEI. CDR3 length: 16 residues. V shed 7 bases and J 3 bases; nucleotides not matched to a gene: 7. In DNA form, the CDR3 reads TGTGCCAGCATTCTGACGGGACTAGCGGGAGGCTACGAGCAGTACTTC. This encodes CASILTGLAGGYEQYF.

This clonotype was detected ten times or more. The chain is built from TRBV7-3 and TRBJ2-3; 7 bases agree with TRBD2. With 3 bases clipped from V and 2 bases from J, the junction kept 5 bases outside the gene matches. This CDR3 has 15 residues. In germline, CDR1 is SGHTA, CDR2 FQGTGA. Written as DNA, the CDR3 is TGTGCCAGCAGCTTTCGCGGGAGAGACACAGATACGCAGTATTTT. Translated: CASSFRGRDTDTQYF.

This clonotype has ten or more counts. The junction differs from germline at one of its ends, possibly a read error. The V gene is TRBV5-1, the J gene TRBJ2-5; unclear D gene. The CDR3 sequence is 11 residues long. Germline CDR1 is SGHRS and CDR2 is YFSETQ. Here the CDR3 reads CASSAGETQYF. CDR3 DNA sequence: TGTGCCAGCAGTGCAGGCGAGACCCAGTACTTC.

The chain employs TRBV3-1 and TRBJ2-3, with TRBD2 identical over 9 bases. V dropped 4 bases and J dropped 5; count of bases not matched to a gene: 4. The V gene's germline CDR1 is LGHDT and CDR2 YNNKEL (reference sequence). There are 14 residues in the CDR3. The CDR3 is CASSPGTSQDTQYF. CDR3 DNA sequence: TGTGCCAGCAGCCCCGGGACTAGCCAAGATACGCAGTATTTT.

This clonotype was recorded many times. This chain joins TRBV2 and TRBJ1-1; D is possibly TRBD1 (5 bases). The germline V gene encodes CDR1 SNHLY and CDR2 FYNNEI. The germline V and J ends were trimmed by 3 bases and 1 base, with 9 bases remaining between them. This CDR3 comprises 14 residues. The CDR3 region has the DNA TGTGCCAGCAGTGATGGGCAGGGGAACACTGAAGCTTTCTTT. Translation: CASSDGQGNTEAFF.

About this clonotype: A much more abundant neighbour one base away suggests this may be a read error. CDR3 in amino acids: CASSLSETNTEAFF. In DNA, the CDR3 is TGTGCCAGCAGCTTATCCGAGACAAACACTGAAGCTTTCTTT. The genes are TRBV11-2 and TRBJ1-1; D is unclear. The CDR3 sequence is 14 residues long. Germline V lookup: CDR1 SGHAT, CDR2 FQNNGV. V was trimmed by 2 bases and J by 2 bases, leaving 9 bases between them.

Many counts were recorded for this clonotype. CDR3 amino acids: CASSQVMAGDQPQHF. Here the CDR3 DNA reads TGCGCCAGCAGCCAAGTAATGGCAGGAGATCAGCCCCAGCATTTT. This sequence joins TRBV4-1 and TRBJ1-5; D is unclear. This CDR3 is 15 amino acids long. Germline-derived CDR1 and CDR2 are MGHRA and YSYEKL. The V end was cut by 1 base, the J end by 5 bases, with 12 bases between.

This clonotype was detected many times. The V call is TRBV13, the J call TRBJ2-7; no definite D call. The CDR3 is 13 residues long. The V end lost 5 bases, the J end lost 0 bases, and 8 bases lay between the germline ends. Germline CDR1 PRHDT, CDR2 FYEKMQ (reference sequence). The CDR3 sequence is CASSPRNSYEQYF. The DNA of the CDR3 is TGTGCCAGCAGCCCCCGGAACTCCTACGAGCAGTACTTC.

This clonotype was detected ten times or more. The rearrangement links TRBV5-5 to TRBJ1-6; 9 bases map to TRBD1. With V trimmed by 0 bases and J by 9 bases, 1 base remained unmatched. This CDR3 spans 14 amino acids. Germline V lookup: CDR1 SGHKS, CDR2 YYEKEE (reference sequence). Here the CDR3 reads CASSLGTGVSPLHF. The DNA for the CDR3 is TGTGCCAGCAGCTTGGGGACAGGGGTTTCACCCCTCCACTTT.

The V gene is TRBV30, the J gene TRBJ2-7, with 8 bases aligning to TRBD2. This CDR3 has 13 amino acids. Germline V gene data show CDR1 as GTSNPN and CDR2 as SVGIG (reference sequence). The V segment lost 7 bases and the J segment 3 bases; nucleotides outside the gene matches: 8. The chain's CDR3 is CASTQTSDYEQYF. The CDR3, as DNA: TGTGCCTCCACCCAGACTAGCGACTACGAGCAGTACTTC.

This clonotype occurred many times. The chain carries TRBV28 and TRBJ1-1; TRBD1 is a possible D gene (5 bases). V was cut by 6 bases and J by 0 bases, with 17 bases left in between. This CDR3 is built from 16 residues. Germline loops: CDR1 MDHEN, CDR2 SYDVKM. CDR3 amino acids: CASRGTSPAMNTEAFF. As DNA, the CDR3 is TGTGCCAGCAGGGGGACTAGTCCGGCTATGAACACTGAAGCTTTCTTT.

This clonotype has at least ten counts. The chain is built from TRBV4-1 and TRBJ1-6, with D tentatively TRBD1 (5 bases). Germline V CDR1 and CDR2: MGHRA, YSYEKL. This CDR3 contains 16 residues. Deletions cut 6 bases from V and 8 bases from J, with 20 bases between. The DNA of the CDR3 is TGCGCCAGCAGTGGAAAGGGGCAGGGTACGGATTCACCCCTCCACTTT. Translated: CASSGKGQGTDSPLHF.

This clonotype is a singleton in its sample. A much larger clone differs by one base, so this may be a read error. This sequence joins TRBV5-1 and TRBJ2-1; 7 bases line up with TRBD1. V shed 2 bases, J shed 10 bases, and the junction held 12 bases outside the gene matches. Germline values: CDR1 SGHRS, CDR2 YFSETQ. The CDR3 runs to 15 residues. The CDR3 DNA follows: TGCGCCAGCAGCTTTAACAGGGGATCGTACTACGAGCAGTTCTTC. Translation: CASSFNRGSYYEQFF. The whole variable domain, remainder taken from reference TRBV5-1 and TRBJ2-1, is KAGVTQTPRYLIKTRGQQVTLSCSPISGHRSVSWYQQTPGQGLQFLFEYFSETQRNKGNFPGRFSGRQFSNSRSEMNVSTLELGDSALYLCASSFNRGSYYEQFFGPGTRLTVL.

This clonotype was seen many times. This chain links TRBV20-1 with TRBJ1-1; 7 bases are a match to TRBD1. This CDR3 has 15 amino acids. With V trimmed by 6 bases and J by 0 bases, 10 bases remained unmatched. Per germline, CDR1 DFQATT and CDR2 SNEGSKA (reference sequence). CDR3 sequence reads: CSASGTAKMNTEAFF. In DNA, the CDR3 is TGCAGTGCGTCCGGGACAGCCAAAATGAACACTGAAGCTTTCTTT.

This clonotype was seen a few times. V is TRBV12-3 or TRBV12-4 and J is TRBJ2-3; D is unclear. The CDR3 loop spans 15 amino acids. Trimming took off 5 bases at V and 2 bases at J, with 14 bases between the two ends. CDR3 amino acids: CASSPNVPYTDTQYF. In DNA, the CDR3 is TGTGCCAGCAGTCCCAACGTCCCGTACACAGATACGCAGTATTTT.